A selection of T cell receptor beta chains follows, all from one sample in a study of cytomegalovirus exposure and HLA in healthy donors. Using immunoSEQ multiplex PCR, the repertoire was profiled, and TCRdb retains in-frame clones only, with some absent. The data hold over 120,000 clones, with 74% observed a single time. The sequenced material came from PBMCs. These receptors were taken from a man aged 18 to 35 in good health and CMV-seropositive. CDR3s include the opening cysteine and the closing phenylalanine or tryptophan. The D gene is left open where the match is weak.

J gene | D gene | V gene | CDR3 protein
TRBJ2-2 | - | TRBV6-5 | CASSPLGDRRELFF
TRBJ2-1 | TRBD1 | TRBV18 | CASSPTTQGAVFFF
TRBJ1-4 | - | TRBV6-5 | CASSYRGPTNEKLFF
TRBJ2-7 | - | TRBV18 | CASSRGTAYEQYF
TRBJ2-5 | - | TRBV5-1 | CASSNIQETQYF
TRBJ2-2 | TRBD1 | TRBV14 | CASSQAGTGRIGELFF
TRBJ2-3 | - | TRBV4-2 | CASSQDPAAESDTQYF
TRBJ2-1 | - | TRBV6-4 | CASSDKEAGHYNEQFF
TRBJ2-5 | TRBD1 | TRBV27 | CASSGGPGQGLETQYF
TRBJ2-3 | TRBD2 | TRBV6-1 | CASREAGGSTDTQYF
TRBJ1-1 | - | TRBV7-9 | CASSPGHRNTEAFF